These 30 T cell receptor beta chains originate from one sample sequenced in a study of shared clonotypes between healthy human individuals. Sequencing was performed with immunoSEQ multiplex PCR; in TCRdb, only in-frame clones are kept and a portion is missing. The table records about half a million clones, around 79% of them present only once. Input material: PBMCs. The receptors derive from a woman in her thirties or forties in good health. Some clones in this sample may be carry-over from other donors' samples.

J is TRBJ1-1 and V is TRBV5-8; D is ambiguous. Trimming pared 0 bases from V and 5 bases from J, leaving 8 bases between. The CDR3 loop spans 13 amino acids. Germline V gene sequence: CDR1 SGHTS, CDR2 YDEGEE. The CDR3 nucleotides are TGTGCCAGCAGCTTGGTGGGGTATACTGAAGCTTTCTTT. It specifies CASSLVGYTEAFF. Combining the CDR3 with reference TRBV5-8 and TRBJ1-1 gives the whole variable domain EAGVTQSPTHLIKTRGQQATLRCSPISGHTSVYWYQQALGLGLQFLLWYDEGEERNRGNFPPRFSGRQFPNYSSELNVNALELEDSALYLCASSLVGYTEAFFGQGTRLTVV.

The chain couples TRBV2 to TRBJ2-3; 7 nucleotides match TRBD2. CDR1 is SNHLY and CDR2 is FYNNEI in the germline V gene. With V trimmed by 7 bases and J by 1 base, 11 bases remained unmatched. The CDR3 is 16 residues long. CDR3 in amino acids: CASTLGGGLGTDTQYF. DNA for the CDR3: TGTGCCAGCACCCTGGGGGGGGGTTTGGGCACAGATACGCAGTATTTT. Variable domain in full (rest from reference TRBV2 and TRBJ2-3): EPEVTQTPSHQVTQMGQEVILRCVPISNHLYFYWYRQILGQKVEFLVSFYNNEISEKSEIFDDQFSVERPDGSNFTLKIRSTKLEDSAMYFCASTLGGGLGTDTQYFGPGTRLTVL.

The chain links TRBV11-2 to TRBJ2-7, with D perhaps matching TRBD1 (5 bases). CDR1 is SGHAT, CDR2 FQNNGV, per germline. Trimming stripped 5 bases from V and 5 bases from J, with 16 bases between. The CDR3 covers 14 residues. The CDR3 sequence is CASSPWAGSNEQYF. Written as DNA, the CDR3 is TGTGCCAGCAGCCCTTGGGCAGGGTCTAACGAGCAGTACTTC. The complete variable domain, with remaining parts taken from reference TRBV11-2 and TRBJ2-7, reads EAGVAQSPRYKIIEKRQSVAFWCNPISGHATLYWYQQILGQGPKLLIQFQNNGVVDDSQLPKDRFSAERLKGVDSTLKIQPAKLEDSAVYLCASSPWAGSNEQYFGPGTRLTVT.

V and J are TRBV9 and TRBJ2-1; D remains unclear. Trimming took 0 bases from V and 5 from J, leaving 3 bases between them. The CDR3 spans 12 residues. The V gene's germline CDR1 is SGDLS and CDR2 YYNGEE. The CDR3 DNA is TGTGCCAGCAGCGTAGATAACAATGAGCAGTTCTTC. Translated, it gives CASSVDNNEQFF.

The chain carries TRBV15 and TRBJ2-2; 9 bases line up with TRBD2. This CDR3 is built from 16 residues. With 1 base clipped from V and 5 bases from J, the junction kept 5 bases outside the gene matches. In germline, CDR1 is LNHNV, CDR2 YYDKDF (reference sequence). CDR3: CATSRGGGLATGELFF. The DNA for the CDR3 is TGTGCCACCAGCAGAGGGGGAGGACTAGCGACCGGGGAGCTGTTTTTT.

This chain uses TRBV10-1 with TRBJ2-7, with D perhaps given as TRBD1 or TRBD2 (7 bases each). From germline, CDR1 is WNHNN and CDR2 SYGVQD (reference sequence). The CDR3 length is 13 residues. The ends were cut back, 8 bases at V and 5 bases at J, with 16 bases in the middle. The CDR3 nucleotides are TGCGCCAGCGTCCAGGGGGGACTACACGAGCAGTACTTC. Translated: CASVQGGLHEQYF.

This chain uses TRBV12-2 with TRBJ2-7; TRBD2, as called in the table, went unchecked against the DNA. TRBV12-2 is designated a pseudogene. The CDR3 covers 17 residues. The CDR3 DNA is TGTGCAAGTCGCTTAGTCCCGGAGGAAAGTCAGTCGCACGAGCAGTACTTC. Translation gives CASRLVPEESQSHEQYF.

The rearrangement uses TRBV11-2 and TRBJ2-3; TRBD1 aligns across 7 bases. The length of the CDR3 is 14 residues. Germline CDR1 reads SGHAT; CDR2 reads FQNNGV. Germline trimming cut 3 bases from V and 2 bases from J; bases unmatched to any gene: 2. CDR3 sequence (DNA): TGTGCCAGCAGCTTCACAGGGGACACAGATACGCAGTATTTT. Translated: CASSFTGDTDTQYF.

The gene calls are TRBV5-1 and TRBJ2-3; 7 nucleotides agree with TRBD2. V trimming: 0 bases; J trimming: 2 bases; junction bases outside the gene matches: 3. Germline CDR1 reads SGHRS; CDR2 reads YFSETQ. The CDR3 totals 15 residues. CDR3 bases: TGCGCCAGCAGCTTGGGGAGCGGGATCACAGATACGCAGTATTTT. Translating it yields CASSLGSGITDTQYF.

This chain joins TRBV30 and TRBJ2-2; unclear D gene. The V end was cut by 7 bases, the J end by 0 bases, with 9 bases between. The CDR3 spans 13 residues. Germline-derived CDR1 and CDR2 are GTSNPN and SVGIG (reference sequence). CDR3 amino acids: CALRYPNTGELFF. The CDR3 DNA sequence: TGTGCCTTGAGATATCCGAACACCGGGGAGCTGTTTTTT.

The chain combines TRBV21-1 with TRBJ2-7; the table's D call, TRBD2, has no DNA check behind it. TRBV21-1 is a listed pseudogene. The CDR3 extends over 16 amino acids. The chain's CDR3 is CASSNSVGRALSEQYF. The CDR3 DNA reads TGTGCCAGCAGCAACTCTGTCGGGAGGGCCCTCAGCGAGCAGTACTTC.

This sequence joins TRBV28 and TRBJ2-7, with 10 bases aligning to TRBD2. Trimming took 6 bases from V and 10 from J; bases not matched to a gene: 12. Per germline, CDR1 MDHEN and CDR2 SYDVKM. The CDR3 consists of 14 residues. CDR3 sequence: CASRVRLAGASQYF. The CDR3 DNA follows: TGTGCCAGCAGGGTTAGGCTAGCGGGAGCGTCACAGTACTTC.

The rearrangement uses TRBV20-1 and TRBJ2-5, with no clear D. The germline V gene has CDR1 DFQATT and CDR2 SNEGSKA (reference sequence). V shed 6 bases and J shed 2 bases, with 4 bases lying between them. The CDR3 runs 10 residues. The CDR3 nucleotides read TGCAGTGCCAAGCAAGAGACCCAGTACTTC. Its translation: CSAKQETQYF.

The chain carries TRBV11-2 and TRBJ2-7; D is uncertain. This CDR3 region has 14 residues. Germline V CDR1 and CDR2: SGHAT, FQNNGV. The V end was cut by 1 base, the J end by 0 bases, with 7 bases between. The CDR3 bases are TGTGCCAGCAGCTTAGTGGCAGGCTCCTACGAGCAGTACTTC. Translation gives CASSLVAGSYEQYF.

The chain's CDR3 is CASSLDGGRYNEQFF. In nucleotides, the CDR3 is TGTGCCAGCAGCTTGGACGGCGGGCGCTACAATGAGCAGTTCTTC. V is TRBV5-4 and J is TRBJ2-1; possible D gene TRBD2, 5 bases. V lost 0 bases and J lost 3, with 10 bases in between. CDR1 is SGHNT and CDR2 is YYREEE in the germline V gene (reference sequence). The CDR3 runs 15 residues.

In its sample, this clone was seen once. This chain uses TRBV28 with TRBJ1-6; D ambiguous. Per the germline V gene, CDR1 is MDHEN and CDR2 is SYDVKM. Trimming removed 6 bases at V and 4 bases at J, with 10 bases between. This CDR3 contains 14 residues. The CDR3 reads CASSQTGYNSPLHF. The CDR3 DNA reads TGTGCCAGCAGCCAAACGGGGTATAATTCACCCCTCCACTTT.

The CDR3 DNA sequence: TGTGCCATCAGTGATCCCGGGATTACGAACACTGAAGCTTTCTTT. Its translation: CAISDPGITNTEAFF. The rearrangement links TRBV10-3 to TRBJ1-1; D remains unclear. V was trimmed by 3 bases and J by 1 base, leaving 12 bases between them. CDR1 and CDR2 from the germline V gene are ENHRY and SYGVKD. This CDR3 region has 15 residues.

This clone occurred once. The chain carries TRBV29-1 and TRBJ2-1; 8 bases map to TRBD2. There are 13 residues in the CDR3. Germline loops: CDR1 SQVTM, CDR2 ANQGSEA. V lost 4 bases to trimming and J lost 9 bases; unmatched junction nucleotides: 8. This CDR3 reads CSVGLAGGAEQFF. CDR3 in DNA: TGCAGCGTTGGGCTAGCGGGTGGTGCTGAGCAGTTCTTC.

The genes are TRBV15 and TRBJ1-2; D remains ambiguous. CDR1 and CDR2 from the germline V gene are LNHNV and YYDKDF (reference sequence). Trimming removed 1 base at V and 3 bases at J, with 15 bases between. CDR3 length: 16 amino acids. The chain's CDR3 is CATSRGVKGSDYGYTF. In DNA form, the CDR3 reads TGTGCCACCAGCAGAGGAGTCAAGGGTAGCGACTATGGCTACACCTTC.

The chain joins TRBV30 to TRBJ2-3; unclear D gene. The CDR3 spans 13 residues. CDR1 is GTSNPN, CDR2 SVGIG, per germline (reference sequence). Trimming pared 4 bases from V and 0 bases from J, leaving 8 bases between. This CDR3 reads CAWKFLSTDTQYF. The CDR3, as DNA: TGTGCCTGGAAATTTCTTAGCACAGATACGCAGTATTTT. The full variable domain, its missing parts supplied by reference TRBV30 and TRBJ2-3, is SQTIHQWPATLVQPVGSPLSLECTVEGTSNPNLYWYRQAAGRGLQLLFYSVGIGQISSEVPQNLSASRPQDRQFILSSKKLLLSDSGFYLCAWKFLSTDTQYFGPGTRLTVL.

The chain carries TRBV5-4 and TRBJ2-7, with 7 positions matching TRBD2. This CDR3 has 15 amino acids. The ends lost 1 base at V and 1 base at J; junction bases unmatched: 5. CDR1 and CDR2 from the germline V gene are SGHNT and YYREEE (reference sequence). The chain's CDR3 is CASSLSGTSSYEQYF. CDR3 nucleotides: TGTGCCAGCAGCTTGAGCGGGACCTCTTCCTACGAGCAGTACTTC.

This clone appeared a single time. Additional DNA sequences in this sample encode the identical CDR3. The J gene is TRBJ1-5, the V gene TRBV11-2; D ambiguous. CDR1 and CDR2 from the germline V gene are SGHAT and FQNNGV. With 0 bases removed from V and 4 bases from J, the gap between germline ends came to 4 bases. This CDR3 contains 13 residues. The CDR3 DNA sequence: TGTGCCAGCAGCTTAGACAGAAATCAGCCCCAGCATTTT. It codes for CASSLDRNQPQHF.

The V call is TRBV11-1, the J call TRBJ2-7; 11 positions match TRBD1. CDR1 is SGHAT and CDR2 is FQDESV in the germline V gene (reference sequence). V shed 5 bases, J shed 5 bases, and the junction held 8 bases outside the gene matches. The CDR3 runs to 15 residues. In DNA form, the CDR3 reads TGTGCCAGCAGCCCACGGGACAGGGGGTCCCACGAGCAGTACTTC. This codes for CASSPRDRGSHEQYF.

V gene TRBV15 combines with J gene TRBJ1-4, with unresolved D. The CDR3 extends over 15 amino acids. CDR1 is LNHNV, CDR2 YYDKDF, per germline (reference sequence). Trimming cost V 0 bases and J 0 bases, with 5 bases left between them. The CDR3 DNA is TGTGCCACCAGCAGAGATACAGCAACTAATGAAAAACTGTTTTTT. Translation: CATSRDTATNEKLFF.

CDR3 sequence reads: CASRPRRDRGDSYEQYF. The CDR3 coding sequence is TGTGCCAGCAGGCCTCGCCGGGACAGGGGCGATTCCTACGAGCAGTACTTC. The V and J genes are TRBV28 and TRBJ2-7; TRBD1 matches 10 bases. Germline CDR1 MDHEN, CDR2 SYDVKM. This CDR3 spans 17 amino acids. V was pared by 6 bases and J by 1 base, with 12 bases of the junction left unmatched.

The V gene is TRBV5-6, the J gene TRBJ1-1; TRBD1 might be the D (5 bases). The germline gives CDR1 SGHDT, CDR2 YYEEEE. V was cut by 4 bases and J by 3 bases, with 19 bases left in between. This CDR3 has 16 residues. CDR3 protein: CASSPWGVRHYTEAFF. The CDR3 DNA is TGTGCCAGCAGCCCCTGGGGGGTTCGGCATTACACTGAAGCTTTCTTT.

This clone was observed a single time. J is TRBJ2-1 and V is TRBV7-2; 13 positions match TRBD2. Germline values: CDR1 SGHTA, CDR2 FQGNSA. J was trimmed by 3 bases and V by 5 bases; bases with no gene match: 10. CDR3 length: 18 residues. CDR3 residues: CASSEELLAGGFYNEQFF. In nucleotides, the CDR3 is TGTGCCAGCAGCGAAGAGTTACTAGCGGGAGGGTTCTACAATGAGCAGTTCTTC.

The genes are TRBV5-5 and TRBJ2-7, with 7 positions matching TRBD2. V trimming: 0 bases; J trimming: 0 bases; junction bases outside the gene matches: 3. Germline CDR1 and CDR2: SGHKS and YYEKEE (reference sequence). The CDR3 has 15 amino acids. The CDR3 is CASSLAASGSYEQYF. The CDR3 DNA follows: TGTGCCAGCAGCTTGGCCGCTAGCGGCTCCTACGAGCAGTACTTC.

This clone has only one observation. This sequence joins TRBV6-5 and TRBJ2-7; D gene uncertain. Trimming took 6 bases from V and 6 from J, leaving 18 bases between them. The CDR3 spans 14 residues. From germline, CDR1 is MNHEY and CDR2 SVGAGI. Here the CDR3 DNA reads TGTGCCAGCAGCCTCACGGCGCAGGCGCCCGAGCAGTACTTC. Its translation is CASSLTAQAPEQYF.

Worth noting for this clone: Other DNA sequences in the sample encode the same CDR3. The chain is built from TRBV18 and TRBJ2-3, with D possibly TRBD2 on 6 matching bases. Germline V gene data show CDR1 as KGHSH and CDR2 as LQKENI. V lost 3 bases and J lost 2, with 9 bases in between. The CDR3 sequence is 14 residues long. In DNA, the CDR3 is TGTGCCAGCTCACCGGCGGGACCCACAGATACGCAGTATTTT. Translation gives CASSPAGPTDTQYF.